These T cell receptor beta chains were read from a single sample in a study of T cell changes during pregnancy in multiple sclerosis. Some clones are missing from TCRdb's copy, which holds only in-frame ones; the method was immunoSEQ multiplex PCR. The sample contains tens of thousands of clones, about 91% of which appear only once. This sample comprised CD4+ T cells from peripheral blood mononuclear cells, obtained after pregnancy. These receptors all stem from a female donor in good health, enrolled as a control in a pregnancy study. Each CDR3 is given with its conserved first and last residue. Each record gives: J gene, D gene, clone size, V gene, CDR3 DNA, CDR3 protein. A D gene is named only where the DNA matches it firmly. Size tells how often a clone was seen (once, few, many) or the class of an expanded clone, and some rows leave it out.

TRBJ1-1 | NA | NA | TRBV4-2 | TGTGCCAGCAGCCAAGACCGGAGACCTAACACTGAAGCTTTCTTT | CASSQDRRPNTEAFF
TRBJ2-3 | NA | NA | TRBV9 | TGTGCCAGCAGCAAGACCTCAGGGGGGAGCACAGATACGCAGTATTTT | CASSKTSGGSTDTQYF
TRBJ2-5 | TRBD2 | NA | TRBV4-3 | TGCGCCAGCAGCCAGGAAATAGCGGGGGGGTGGACCCAGTACTTC | CASSQEIAGGWTQYF
TRBJ2-7 | TRBD2 | NA | TRBV5-1 | TGCGCCAGCAGCTTAACTAGCGGGGGGGCCCCCTACGAGCAGTACTTC | CASSLTSGGAPYEQYF
TRBJ1-5 | NA | NA | TRBV6-5 | TGTGCCAGCAGTGCCCAACAGAATCAGCCCCAGCATTTT | CASSAQQNQPQHF
TRBJ1-3 | NA | once | TRBV5-5 | TGTGCCAGCAGCCTGGGCGGGGGAAACACCATATATTTT | CASSLGGGNTIYF
TRBJ2-1 | TRBD2 | NA | TRBV5-1 | TGCGCCAGCAGCTTGAGGACTAGCGGGAATGAGCAGTTCTTC | CASSLRTSGNEQFF
TRBJ2-3 | NA | once | TRBV6-1 | TGTGCCAGCAGTGAAAGTACAGGGCCCCTCACAGATACGCAGTATTTT | CASSESTGPLTDTQYF
TRBJ2-2 | TRBD2 | NA | TRBV12-5 | TGTGCTAGTGGTCAGGGAGGGATAGCGGGAGTAAAGGAGGAGCTGTTTTTT | CASGQGGIAGVKEELFF
TRBJ2-7 | TRBD1 | few | TRBV7-2 | TGTGCCAGCAGGACCGGGACAGGGGGAGAGCAGTACTTC | CASRTGTGGEQYF
TRBJ1-4 | TRBD1 | NA | TRBV29-1 | TGCAGCGTTGCGAAAGACAGGGGGCATGAAAAACTGTTTTTT | CSVAKDRGHEKLFF
TRBJ2-3 | NA | NA | TRBV29-1 | TGCAGCGTTGAAGAGGCCAGAAACACAGATACGCAGTATTTT | CSVEEARNTDTQYF
TRBJ1-6 | NA | NA | TRBV7-9 | TGTGCCAGCAGCCCGGGGAGTAATTCACCCCTCCACTTT | CASSPGSNSPLHF
TRBJ2-3 | NA | NA | TRBV4-2 | TGTGCCAGCAGCCAAGAACCGGGGGGCACAGATACGCAGTATTTT | CASSQEPGGTDTQYF
TRBJ2-7 | NA | few | TRBV2 | TGTGCCAGCAGGTCCCACTACGAGCAGTACTTC | CASRSHYEQYF
TRBJ2-5 | NA | NA | TRBV6-5 | TGTGCCAGCAGTTACTCTCGTACCCAAGCGACCCAGTACTTC | CASSYSRTQATQYF
TRBJ1-5 | NA | once | TRBV6-4 | TGTGCCAGCAGTGACGGGGGGGTTCAGCCCCAGCATTTT | CASSDGGVQPQHF
TRBJ1-1 | TRBD1 | once | TRBV19 | TGTGCCAGTCGACCAGGGGGCGCGGGCACTGAAGCTTTCTTT | CASRPGGAGTEAFF
TRBJ2-2 | TRBD1 | few | TRBV19 | TGTGCCAGTAGCCACAGGGGTGGGGAGCTGTTTTTT | CASSHRGGELFF
TRBJ2-7 | TRBD2 | NA | TRBV29-1 | TGCAGCGTTGTTGTCCCGGGACTAGCGGGAGGAAGTATCTACGAGCAGTACTTC | CSVVVPGLAGGSIYEQYF
TRBJ2-7 | NA | NA | TRBV27 | TGTGCCAGCAGTTTATCCTTGACTGCCTACGAGCAGTACTTC | CASSLSLTAYEQYF
TRBJ1-6 | TRBD1 | NA | TRBV27 | TGTGCCAGCACAGACCCTCGCGGGACAGATAATTCACCCCTCCACTTT | CASTDPRGTDNSPLHF
TRBJ2-1 | NA | NA | TRBV7-8 | TGTGCCAGCAGCGGCAGGGGCCGGGATGAGCAGTTCTTC | CASSGRGRDEQFF
TRBJ2-7 | TRBD1 | once | TRBV28 | TGTGCCAGCAGTCCCCTAGAGGGGGCAAGTGGCGAGCAGTACTTC | CASSPLEGASGEQYF
TRBJ2-7 | NA | NA | TRBV7-6 | TGTGCCAGCAGCCCCGCCCGTGACAGGTCCTCCTACGAGCAGTACTTC | CASSPARDRSSYEQYF
TRBJ2-7 | TRBD1 | NA | TRBV5-1 | TGCGCCAGCAGCCAGACAGGGCCCTCCTACGAGCAGTACTTC | CASSQTGPSYEQYF
TRBJ2-2 | NA | NA | TRBV7-2 | TGTGCCAGCAGCTTAAACGGGGGCACCGGGGAGCTGTTTTTT | CASSLNGGTGELFF
TRBJ1-5 | NA | NA | TRBV2 | TGTGCCAGCAGTGAAGGCCAGTATAGCAATCAGCCCCAGCATTTT | CASSEGQYSNQPQHF
TRBJ2-1 | NA | NA | TRBV14 | TGTGCCAGCAGCCAAGATCAAACACCCGACAGATTGTCCTACAATGAGCAGTTCTTC | CASSQDQTPDRLSYNEQFF
TRBJ2-3 | TRBD2 | NA | TRBV28 | TGTGCCAGCAGTCCGGGGGGTCGCACAGATACGCAGTATTTT | CASSPGGRTDTQYF
TRBJ2-5 | TRBD2 | NA | TRBV9 | TGTGCCAGCAGCGTATCCCCCGCCCTAGCGGGAGCTGCAGAGACCCAGTACTTC | CASSVSPALAGAAETQYF
TRBJ2-5 | NA | NA | TRBV2 | TGTGCCAGCAGTGTATCAGGGGAAGAGACCCAGTACTTC | CASSVSGEETQYF
TRBJ2-7 | NA | NA | TRBV28 | TGTGCCAGCAGCCCCCCCCTTTACGAGCAGTACTTC | CASSPPLYEQYF
TRBJ2-1 | TRBD2 | NA | TRBV7-2 | TGTGCCAGCAGATCCGTTTGGGCGGGAGGGATTGACAATGAGCAGTTCTTC | CASRSVWAGGIDNEQFF
TRBJ2-2 | TRBD2 | NA | TRBV2 | TGTGCCAGCAGCCGGACTAGCGGGGGAAACACCGGGGAGCTGTTTTTT | CASSRTSGGNTGELFF
TRBJ2-7 | NA | NA | TRBV11-3 | TGTGCCAGCAGCAGGGGTCCCACCTACGAGCAGTACTTC | CASSRGPTYEQYF
TRBJ2-4 | NA | NA | TRBV28 | TGTGCCAGCAGGGAGGGGATAGCCAAAAACATTCAGTACTTC | CASREGIAKNIQYF
TRBJ2-3 | TRBD2 | NA | TRBV7-3 | TGTGCCAGCAGCTTAAATCCGGGAGGAGGGACAGATACGCAGTATTTT | CASSLNPGGGTDTQYF
TRBJ1-4 | TRBD1 | NA | TRBV11-2 | TGTGCCAGCAGCTCCCTGGACAGGGTGGGAAAACTGTTTTTT | CASSSLDRVGKLFF
TRBJ2-1 | TRBD2 | NA | TRBV5-1 | TGCGCCAGCAGCCTAGAAGCGGGAGGCTCCTACAATGAGCAGTTCTTC | CASSLEAGGSYNEQFF
TRBJ2-7 | NA | NA | TRBV28 | TGTGCCAGCAGTTTCCGGGGATCTACCCAAACGGGGTACTTC | CASSFRGSTQTGYF